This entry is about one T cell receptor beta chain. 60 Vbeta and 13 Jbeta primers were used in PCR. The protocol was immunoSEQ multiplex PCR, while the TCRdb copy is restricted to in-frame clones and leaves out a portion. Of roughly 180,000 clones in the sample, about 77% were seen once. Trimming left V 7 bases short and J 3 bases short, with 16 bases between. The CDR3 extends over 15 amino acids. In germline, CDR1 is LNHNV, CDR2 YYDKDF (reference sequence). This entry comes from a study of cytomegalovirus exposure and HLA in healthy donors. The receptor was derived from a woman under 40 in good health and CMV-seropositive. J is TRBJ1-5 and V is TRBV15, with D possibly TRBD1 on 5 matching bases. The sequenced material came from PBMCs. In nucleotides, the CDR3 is TGTGCCACCAACTTGGAACGGGGGTCCAATCAGCCCCAGCATTTT. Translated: CATNLERGSNQPQHF.